The T cell receptor (beta chain) described here comes from a study of T-cell reconstitution after alpha-beta-depleted transplantation in children. Library preparation (for TCRbeta) was performed with unique molecular identifiers. TCRdb redid the calling of the PCR reads with MiXCR, one entry per CDR3 protein. The sample has some 460,000 distinct CDR3 sequences, 16% seen once. This clonotype was detected a few times. In germline, CDR1 is MNHEY, CDR2 SVGAGI. V lost 2 bases to trimming and J lost 2 bases, with 11 bases between them. This CDR3 spans 15 amino acids. This sequence joins TRBV6-5 and TRBJ2-3; D is perhaps TRBD1 or TRBD2 (6 bases each). The sequence came from a boy in the first two years of life who had a stem cell transplant for Wiskott-Aldrich syndrome, so the T cells may come from the graft donor. Sample: PBMCs, mostly from graft donor cells, taken 360 days after TCRalphabeta/CD19-depleted stem cell transplant. CDR3 nucleotides: TGTGCCAGCAGTTACCTGGGGGGCCACACAGATACGCAGTATTTT. Amino acids: CASSYLGGHTDTQYF.